Below are 17 T cell receptor beta chains sequenced from a single sample in a study of cytomegalovirus exposure and HLA in healthy donors. The PCR made use of 60 Vbeta and 13 Jbeta primers. TCRdb's copy holds only in-frame clones and misses some; the assay was immunoSEQ multiplex PCR. This table holds about 140,000 clones, roughly 80% found once. The sample was PBMCs. The receptors originated from a female donor in good health and CMV-seronegative.

The rearrangement joins TRBV28 to TRBJ1-2; 9 bases are shared with TRBD1. The CDR3 extends over 13 amino acids. Germline V gene lookup returns CDR1 MDHEN and CDR2 SYDVKM. Trimming removed 7 bases from V and 8 bases from J; junction bases left unmatched: 8. The CDR3 loop reads CASTLGTGYGYTF. The CDR3 DNA sequence: TGTGCCAGCACACTCGGGACAGGGTACGGCTACACCTTC.

The J gene is TRBJ1-6, the V gene TRBV28; D is ambiguous. The length of the CDR3 is 14 residues. Looked up from germline, CDR1 is MDHEN and CDR2 is SYDVKM. Trimming removed 3 bases at V and 7 bases at J, with 10 bases between. The CDR3 spells CASSFPPINSPLHF. The CDR3 DNA is TGTGCCAGCAGTTTCCCCCCTATCAATTCACCCCTCCACTTT. Using reference TRBV28 and TRBJ1-6 for the parts outside the CDR3, the full variable domain is DVKVTQSSRYLVKRTGEKVFLECVQDMDHENMFWYRQDPGLGLRLIYFSYDVKMKEKGDIPEGYSVSREKKERFSLILESASTNQTSMYLCASSFPPINSPLHFGNGTRLTVT.

The chain has TRBV6-5 and TRBJ1-5; the match to TRBD1 covers 8 bases. The germline V gene encodes CDR1 MNHEY and CDR2 SVGAGI. This CDR3 has 13 residues. The ends lost 5 bases at V and 6 bases at J; junction bases unmatched: 3. CDR3 sequence reads: CASSPRGLQPQHF. The CDR3 region has the DNA TGTGCCAGCAGTCCCAGGGGGCTTCAGCCCCAGCATTTT.

The gene calls are TRBV7-3 and TRBJ2-7, with D unclear. The V end was cut by 5 bases, the J end by 2 bases, with 10 bases between. CDR1 and CDR2 (germline): SGHTA, FQGTGA. CDR3 size: 13 residues. The CDR3: CASSLQSAYEQYF. The CDR3 DNA follows: TGTGCCAGCAGCCTCCAATCGGCCTACGAGCAGTACTTC.

The CDR3 loop is CASSLRTSGGASTGELFF. For the CDR3, the DNA is TGTGCCAGCAGCTTAAGGACGTCAGGTGGGGCCAGCACCGGGGAGCTGTTTTTT. The V and J genes are TRBV7-9 and TRBJ2-2, with D tentatively TRBD1 (5 bases). The CDR3 is 18 amino acids. Trimming stripped 2 bases from V and 4 bases from J, with 20 bases between. CDR1 is SEHNR, CDR2 FQNEAQ, per germline (reference sequence). The whole variable domain, remainder taken from reference TRBV7-9 and TRBJ2-2, is DTGVSQNPRHKITKRGQNVTFRCDPISEHNRLYWYRQTLGQGPEFLTYFQNEAQLEKSRLLSDRFSAERPKGSFSTLEIQRTEQGDSAMYLCASSLRTSGGASTGELFFGEGSRLTVL.

The chain joins TRBV15 to TRBJ2-3, with 7 bases lining up with TRBD2. Trimming took 3 bases from V and 4 from J; bases not matched to a gene: 13. The germline gives CDR1 LNHNV, CDR2 YYDKDF (reference sequence). The CDR3 is 17 amino acids. CDR3 DNA: TGTGCCACCAGCAGCTCCATGACTAGCCCGGCCGCAGATACGCAGTATTTT. Translating it yields CATSSSMTSPAADTQYF.

The rearrangement joins TRBV27 to TRBJ2-3; D might be TRBD2 (5 bases). The V and J ends lost 2 bases and 3 bases respectively, with 9 bases between them. The CDR3 is made up of 14 amino acids. Germline V lookup: CDR1 MNHEY, CDR2 SMNVEV (reference sequence). The CDR3 sequence is CASSLPGGTDTQYF. The CDR3 DNA sequence: TGTGCCAGCAGTTTACCCGGAGGAACAGATACGCAGTATTTT.

The chain employs TRBV6-5 and TRBJ1-1; TRBD1 might be the D (5 bases). Germline V CDR1 and CDR2: MNHEY, SVGAGI. There are 13 residues in the CDR3. V lost 7 bases and J 11 bases, leaving 20 bases between the germline ends. The CDR3 sequence: CASIPTQGWRAFF. The CDR3 DNA follows: TGTGCCAGCATACCGACCCAGGGTTGGCGGGCTTTCTTT.

The chain combines TRBV25-1 with TRBJ1-1, with unresolved D. V was clipped by 2 bases and J by 1 base, with 8 bases between them. The germline V gene has CDR1 MGHDK and CDR2 SYGVNS. The CDR3 has 14 residues. The CDR3 coding sequence is TGTGCCAGCAGTGAAATGGCAGAGAACACTGAAGCTTTCTTT. Translated: CASSEMAENTEAFF.

The V call is TRBV7-8, the J call TRBJ2-1; TRBD2 aligns across 14 bases. The CDR3 sequence is 16 residues long. Germline trimming cut 4 bases from V and 7 bases from J; bases unmatched to any gene: 6. The germline CDR1 and CDR2 sequences are SGHVS and FQNEAQ. CDR3 amino acids: CASSSGTSGGLNEQFF. The CDR3 coding sequence is TGTGCCAGCAGCTCGGGGACTAGCGGGGGCCTGAATGAGCAGTTCTTC.

V gene TRBV6-6 combines with J gene TRBJ1-1, with a weak D call TRBD1 (5 bases). With 8 bases removed from V and 1 base from J, the gap between germline ends came to 14 bases. The CDR3 has 14 residues. Per germline, CDR1 MNHNY and CDR2 SVGAGI (reference sequence). The CDR3 loop reads CASRRGGTNTEAFF. The DNA of the CDR3 is TGTGCCAGCCGGCGGGGGGGGACGAACACTGAAGCTTTCTTT.

This rearrangement joins TRBV19 to TRBJ2-7; the D is unclear. The CDR3 sequence is 14 residues long. Trimming shortened V by 2 bases and J by 0 bases, and 8 bases separated the two germline ends. The V gene's germline CDR1 is LNHDA and CDR2 SQIVND (reference sequence). For the CDR3, the DNA is TGTGCCAGTAGTATATCCCCCCTCTCCTACGAGCAGTACTTC. Translated, it gives CASSISPLSYEQYF.

This chain joins TRBV28 and TRBJ1-1; D perhaps matches TRBD1 (6 bases). Germline-derived CDR1 and CDR2 are MDHEN and SYDVKM. This CDR3 has 13 amino acids. Trimming stripped 6 bases from V and 0 bases from J, with 8 bases between. This chain's CDR3 is CASSRTVNTEAFF. The CDR3 nucleotides read TGTGCCAGCAGCCGGACAGTGAACACTGAAGCTTTCTTT. The full variable domain, rest sourced from reference TRBV28 and TRBJ1-1, is DVKVTQSSRYLVKRTGEKVFLECVQDMDHENMFWYRQDPGLGLRLIYFSYDVKMKEKGDIPEGYSVSREKKERFSLILESASTNQTSMYLCASSRTVNTEAFFGQGTRLTVV.

CDR3 nucleotide sequence: TGTGCCAGCAGCTTAGATTCAGGGGGCGCTTATGGCTACACCTTC. This translates into CASSLDSGGAYGYTF. The chain carries TRBV11-2 and TRBJ1-2; TRBD1 agrees at 8 bases. V trimming: 0 bases; J trimming: 5 bases; junction bases outside the gene matches: 5. Germline lookup yields CDR1 SGHAT and CDR2 FQNNGV. The CDR3 covers 15 residues.

To note about this clone: Compared with germline, one end of the junction differs, possibly owing to a read error. The rearrangement uses TRBV7-6 and TRBJ1-1, with 8 bases lining up with TRBD1. The CDR3 is made up of 14 amino acids. The V gene's germline CDR1 is SGHVS and CDR2 FNYEAQ. CDR3 protein: CASSVADRATEAFF. The CDR3 DNA reads as TGTGCCAGCAGCGTAGCGGACAGGGCCACTGAAGCTTTCTTT.

The V call is TRBV7-9, the J call TRBJ2-7; perhaps TRBD1 as D (5 bases). The CDR3 extends over 13 amino acids. Deletions cut 6 bases from V and 4 bases from J, with 13 bases between. Germline values: CDR1 SEHNR, CDR2 FQNEAQ (reference sequence). In nucleotides, the CDR3 is TGTGCCAGCAGACACGCTGACAGATACGAGCAGTACTTC. Translated, it gives CASRHADRYEQYF.

The V call is TRBV9, the J call TRBJ1-2, with 11 bases aligning to TRBD1. From germline, CDR1 is SGDLS and CDR2 YYNGEE. CDR3 size: 15 residues. Trimming at V came to 0 bases and at J to 4 bases, leaving 2 bases not matched to a gene. This chain's CDR3 is CASSVGTGGVYGYTF. DNA for the CDR3: TGTGCCAGCAGCGTAGGGACAGGGGGCGTCTATGGCTACACCTTC.